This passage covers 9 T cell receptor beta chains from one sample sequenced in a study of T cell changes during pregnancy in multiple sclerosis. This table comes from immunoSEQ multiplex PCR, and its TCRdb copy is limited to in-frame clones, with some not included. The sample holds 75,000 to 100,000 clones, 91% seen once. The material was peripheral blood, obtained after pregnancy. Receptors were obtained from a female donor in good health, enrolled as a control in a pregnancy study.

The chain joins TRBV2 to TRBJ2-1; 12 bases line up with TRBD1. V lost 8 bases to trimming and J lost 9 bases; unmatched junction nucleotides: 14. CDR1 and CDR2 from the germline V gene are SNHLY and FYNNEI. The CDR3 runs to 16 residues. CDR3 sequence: CASFRDPGQGAAEQFF. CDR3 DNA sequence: TGTGCCAGCTTCCGCGATCCGGGACAGGGGGCGGCTGAGCAGTTCTTC.

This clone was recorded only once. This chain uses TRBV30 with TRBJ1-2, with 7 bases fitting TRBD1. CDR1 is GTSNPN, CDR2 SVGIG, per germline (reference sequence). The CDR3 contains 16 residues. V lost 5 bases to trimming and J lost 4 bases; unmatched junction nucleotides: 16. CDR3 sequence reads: CAWDKTRTGLSYGYTF. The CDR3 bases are TGTGCCTGGGACAAAACCCGGACAGGTTTGTCCTATGGCTACACCTTC.

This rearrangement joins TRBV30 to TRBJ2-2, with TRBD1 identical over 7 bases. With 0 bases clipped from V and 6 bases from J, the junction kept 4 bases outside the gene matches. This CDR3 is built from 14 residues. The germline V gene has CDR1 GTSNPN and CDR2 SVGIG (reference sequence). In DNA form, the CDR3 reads TGTGCCTGGAGTGTACAAGGGGGCCCCGGGGAGCTGTTTTTT. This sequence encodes CAWSVQGGPGELFF. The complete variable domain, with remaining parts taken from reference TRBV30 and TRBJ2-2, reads SQTIHQWPATLVQPVGSPLSLECTVEGTSNPNLYWYRQAAGRGLQLLFYSVGIGQISSEVPQNLSASRPQDRQFILSSKKLLLSDSGFYLCAWSVQGGPGELFFGEGSRLTVL.

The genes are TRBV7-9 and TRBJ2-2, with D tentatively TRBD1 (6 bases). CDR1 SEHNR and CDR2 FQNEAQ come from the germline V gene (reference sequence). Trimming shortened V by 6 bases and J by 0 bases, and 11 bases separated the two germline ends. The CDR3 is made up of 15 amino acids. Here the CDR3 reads CASRGGQTNTGELFF. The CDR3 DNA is TGTGCCAGCAGGGGTGGACAGACGAACACCGGGGAGCTGTTTTTT.

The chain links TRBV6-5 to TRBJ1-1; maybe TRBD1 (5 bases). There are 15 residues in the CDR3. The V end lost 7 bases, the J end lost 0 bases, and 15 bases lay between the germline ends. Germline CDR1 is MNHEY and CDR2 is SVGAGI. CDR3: CASTPEGIMNTEAFF. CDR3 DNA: TGTGCCAGCACCCCGGAGGGGATTATGAACACTGAAGCTTTCTTT.

CDR3 in DNA: TGTGCCAGCAGCTTCACAGGGGGGAACACTGAAGCTTTCTTT. Translation gives CASSFTGGNTEAFF. The chain carries TRBV7-2 and TRBJ1-1; 8 nucleotides align to TRBD1. The trim removed 3 bases at V and 1 base at J, leaving 1 base unmatched. The V gene's germline CDR1 is SGHTA and CDR2 FQGNSA. This CDR3 is built from 14 residues.

The CDR3 DNA sequence: TGTGCCAGCAGTTACTCCCAGACAGGGTATCAGCCCCAGCATTTT. Encoded protein: CASSYSQTGYQPQHF. The chain is built from TRBV6-6 and TRBJ1-5; 7 bases line up with TRBD1. CDR1 is MNHNY, CDR2 SVGAGI, per germline (reference sequence). This CDR3 comprises 15 residues. J was trimmed by 5 bases and V by 0 bases; bases with no gene match: 4.

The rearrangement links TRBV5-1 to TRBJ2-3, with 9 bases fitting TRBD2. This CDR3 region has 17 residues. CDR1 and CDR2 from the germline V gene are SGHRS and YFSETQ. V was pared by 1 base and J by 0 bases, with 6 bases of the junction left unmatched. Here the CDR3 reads CASSLPIAGASTDTQYF. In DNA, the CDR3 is TGCGCCAGCAGCTTGCCGATAGCGGGGGCCAGCACAGATACGCAGTATTTT.

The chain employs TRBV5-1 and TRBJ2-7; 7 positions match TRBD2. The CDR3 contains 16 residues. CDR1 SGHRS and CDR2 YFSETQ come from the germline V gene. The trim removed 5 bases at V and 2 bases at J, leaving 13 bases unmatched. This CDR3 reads CASRSAGLADPYEQYF. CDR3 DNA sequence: TGCGCCAGCAGATCGGCGGGGCTAGCGGACCCCTACGAGCAGTACTTC.